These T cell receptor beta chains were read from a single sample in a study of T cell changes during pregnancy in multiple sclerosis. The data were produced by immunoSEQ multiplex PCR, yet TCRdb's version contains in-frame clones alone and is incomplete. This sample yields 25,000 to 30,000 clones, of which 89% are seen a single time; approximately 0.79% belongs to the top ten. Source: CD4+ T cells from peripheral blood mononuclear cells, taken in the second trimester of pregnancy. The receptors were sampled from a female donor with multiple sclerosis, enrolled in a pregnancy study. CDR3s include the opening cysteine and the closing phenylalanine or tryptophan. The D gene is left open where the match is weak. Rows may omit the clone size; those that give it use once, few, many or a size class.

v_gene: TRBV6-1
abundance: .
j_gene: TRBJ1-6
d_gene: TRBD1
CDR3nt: TGTGCCAGCAAAACAGGGGACAATTCACCCCTCCACTTT
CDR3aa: CASKTGDNSPLHF

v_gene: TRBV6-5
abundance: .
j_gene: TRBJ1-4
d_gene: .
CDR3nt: TGTGCCAGCAGTTATGACAGAGCAACTAATGAAAAACTGTTTTTT
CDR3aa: CASSYDRATNEKLFF

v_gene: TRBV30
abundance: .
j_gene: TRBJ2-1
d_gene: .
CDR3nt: TGTGCCTGGAGTGGCAGCTCCTACAATGAGCAGTTCTTC
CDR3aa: CAWSGSSYNEQFF

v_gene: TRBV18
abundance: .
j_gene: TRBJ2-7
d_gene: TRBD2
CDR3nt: TGTGCCAGCTCACCCGGGACTAGCGGGGGCAACGAGCAGTACTTC
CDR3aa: CASSPGTSGGNEQYF

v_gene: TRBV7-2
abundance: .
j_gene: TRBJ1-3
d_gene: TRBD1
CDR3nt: TGTGCCAGCAGCTCGCAGACAGGGGTTGGAAACACCATATATTTT
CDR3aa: CASSSQTGVGNTIYF

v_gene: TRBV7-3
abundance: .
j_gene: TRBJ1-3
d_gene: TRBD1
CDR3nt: TGTGCCAGCAGCGATAACAGGGGCGGAAACACCATATATTTT
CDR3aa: CASSDNRGGNTIYF

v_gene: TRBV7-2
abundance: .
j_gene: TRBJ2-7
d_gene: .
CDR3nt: TGTGCCAGCAGCACGTCGCGGGCGAACTACGAGCAGTACTTC
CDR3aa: CASSTSRANYEQYF

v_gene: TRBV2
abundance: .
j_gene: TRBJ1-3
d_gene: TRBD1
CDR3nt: TGTGCCAGCAGTACCGGGACAGACGGAAACACCATATATTTT
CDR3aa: CASSTGTDGNTIYF

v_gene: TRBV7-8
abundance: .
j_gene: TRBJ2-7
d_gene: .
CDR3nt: TGTGCCAGCAGCTTTGACTTCGGCGAGCAGTACTTC
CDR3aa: CASSFDFGEQYF

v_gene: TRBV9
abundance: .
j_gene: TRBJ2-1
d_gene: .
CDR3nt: TGTGCCAGCAGCGAGACCCCAGCACCGCAAGCAGAGGGTTGGATAGAGTTCTTC
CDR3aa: CASSETPAPQAEGWIEFF

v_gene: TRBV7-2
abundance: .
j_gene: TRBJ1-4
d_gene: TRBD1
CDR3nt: TGTGCCAGCAGCCCGGACAGGAGGGAAAAACTGTTTTTT
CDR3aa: CASSPDRREKLFF

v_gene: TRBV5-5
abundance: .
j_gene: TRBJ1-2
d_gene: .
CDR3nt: TGTGCCAGCAGCTCCCTCAACTATGGCTACACCTTC
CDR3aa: CASSSLNYGYTF

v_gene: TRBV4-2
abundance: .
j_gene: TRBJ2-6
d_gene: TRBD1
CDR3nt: TGTGCCAGCAGCCAAGACAGGGGGCAAGCTGGGGCCAACGTCCTGACTTTC
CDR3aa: CASSQDRGQAGANVLTF

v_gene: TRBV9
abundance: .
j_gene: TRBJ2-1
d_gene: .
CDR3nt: TGTGCCAGCAGCGTAGTTGCGGGGGCCTTCTACAATGAGCAGTTCTTC
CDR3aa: CASSVVAGAFYNEQFF

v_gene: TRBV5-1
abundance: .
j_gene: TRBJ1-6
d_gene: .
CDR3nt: TGCGCCAGCAGCTTGTACGGACAGACTAATTCACCCCTCCACTTT
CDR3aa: CASSLYGQTNSPLHF

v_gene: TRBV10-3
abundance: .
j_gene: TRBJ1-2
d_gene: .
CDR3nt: TGTGCCATCAGGACAGACATTAACTATGGCTACACCTTC
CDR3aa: CAIRTDINYGYTF

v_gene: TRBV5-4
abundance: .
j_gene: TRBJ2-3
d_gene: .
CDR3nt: TGTGCCAGCAGCTTGAATTTAGGGGCCGACGGGGGAGATACGCAGTATTTT
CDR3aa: CASSLNLGADGGDTQYF

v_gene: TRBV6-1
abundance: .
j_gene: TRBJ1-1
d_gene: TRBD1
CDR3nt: TGTGCCAGCAGTGACCAGGGGGTTAGGGACACTGAAGCTTTCTTT
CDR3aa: CASSDQGVRDTEAFF

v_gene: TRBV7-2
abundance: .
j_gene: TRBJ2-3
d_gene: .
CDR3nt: TGTGCCAGCAGCCCAGACACTCCCACAGATACGCAGTATTTT
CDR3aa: CASSPDTPTDTQYF

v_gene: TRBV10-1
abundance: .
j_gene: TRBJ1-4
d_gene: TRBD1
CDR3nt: TGCGCCAGCAGTCCTGGACAGGGTGGAGAAAAACTGTTTTTT
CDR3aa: CASSPGQGGEKLFF

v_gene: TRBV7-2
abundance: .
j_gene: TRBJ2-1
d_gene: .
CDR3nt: TGTGCCAGCAGCTTATCTTTTCAGGGCGGGGCGCACTACAATGAGCAGTTCTTC
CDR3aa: CASSLSFQGGAHYNEQFF

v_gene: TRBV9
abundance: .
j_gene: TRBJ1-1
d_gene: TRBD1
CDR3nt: TGTGCCAGCAGCCCACCCTTTGGACAGGACGGGGACACTGAAGCTTTCTTT
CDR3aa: CASSPPFGQDGDTEAFF

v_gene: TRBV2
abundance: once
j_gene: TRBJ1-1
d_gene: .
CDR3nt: TGTGCCAGCAGGGTAGGTAGGGGGACTGAAGCTTTCTTT
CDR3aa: CASRVGRGTEAFF

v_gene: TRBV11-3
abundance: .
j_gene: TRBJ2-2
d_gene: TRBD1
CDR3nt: TGTGCCAGCAGCCTACAGGGGCCCGGGGAGCTGTTTTTT
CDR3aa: CASSLQGPGELFF

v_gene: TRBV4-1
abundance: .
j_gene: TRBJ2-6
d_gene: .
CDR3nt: TGCGCCAGGGAACAGGGATCCTCTGGGGCCAACGTCCTGACTTTC
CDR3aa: CAREQGSSGANVLTF

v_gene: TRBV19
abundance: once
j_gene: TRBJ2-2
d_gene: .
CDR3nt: TGTGCCAGTAGTATAAGGCGGGGAGCCCTGGGCGGGGAGCTGTTTTTT
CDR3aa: CASSIRRGALGGELFF

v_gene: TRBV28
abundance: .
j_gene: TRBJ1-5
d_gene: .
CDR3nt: TGTGCCAGCAGCCGCCCGGGAGGCGGTAGCAATCAGCCCCAGCATTTT
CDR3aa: CASSRPGGGSNQPQHF

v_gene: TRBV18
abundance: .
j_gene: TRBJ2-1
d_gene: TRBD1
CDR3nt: TGTGCCAGCTCACCCGGACAGGGCACAAAGGCTGAGCAGTTCTTC
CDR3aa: CASSPGQGTKAEQFF

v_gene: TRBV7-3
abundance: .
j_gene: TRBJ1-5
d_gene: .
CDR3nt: TGTGCCAGCAGCTTACTCCTTGCACGGGATCAGCCCCAGCATTTT
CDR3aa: CASSLLLARDQPQHF

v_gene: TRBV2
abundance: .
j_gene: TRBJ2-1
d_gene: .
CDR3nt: TGTGCCAGCTGGGCAGGGTTAATCGATGAGCAGTTCTTC
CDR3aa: CASWAGLIDEQFF

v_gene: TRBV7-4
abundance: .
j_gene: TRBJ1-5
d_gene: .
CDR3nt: TGTGGTGAGGGCCTTTGGCAGCCCCAGCATTTT
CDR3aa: CGEGLWQPQHF

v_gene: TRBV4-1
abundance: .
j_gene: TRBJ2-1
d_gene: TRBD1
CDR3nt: TGCGCCAGCAGCCAACTCCGACAGGGCGAGCAGTTCTTC
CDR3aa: CASSQLRQGEQFF

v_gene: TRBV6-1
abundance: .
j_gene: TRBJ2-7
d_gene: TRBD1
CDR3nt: TGTGCCAGCAGTGCTGACAGGGTGGGCTACGAGCAGTACTTC
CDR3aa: CASSADRVGYEQYF

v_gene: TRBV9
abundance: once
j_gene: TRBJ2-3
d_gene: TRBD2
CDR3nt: TGTGCCAGCAGTTCGACTAGCGGGGCCGCCACAGATACGCAGTATTTT
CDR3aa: CASSSTSGAATDTQYF

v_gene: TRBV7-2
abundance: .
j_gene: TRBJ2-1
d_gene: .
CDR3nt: TGTGCCAGCAGCCAAAACAGGGACAATGAGCAGTTCTTC
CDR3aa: CASSQNRDNEQFF

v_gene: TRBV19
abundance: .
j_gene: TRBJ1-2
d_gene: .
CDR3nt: TGTGCCAGTACTGGTAATCTGGCGACGGGGGACTATGGCTACACCTTC
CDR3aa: CASTGNLATGDYGYTF

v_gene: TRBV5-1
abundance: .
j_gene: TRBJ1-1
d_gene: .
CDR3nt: TGCGCCAGCAGCGCAAATACAGGGCGTACTGAAGCTTTCTTT
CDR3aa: CASSANTGRTEAFF

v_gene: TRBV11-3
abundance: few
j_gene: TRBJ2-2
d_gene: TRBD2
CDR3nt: TGTGCCAGCAGCCCAGGACTAGCGGGGGACGGGGAGCTGTTTTTT
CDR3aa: CASSPGLAGDGELFF

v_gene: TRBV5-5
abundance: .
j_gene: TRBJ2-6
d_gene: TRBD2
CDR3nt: TGTGCCAGCAGTTCGCGGGGGGTAAATTTCTCTGGGGCCAACGTCCTGACTTTC
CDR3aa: CASSSRGVNFSGANVLTF

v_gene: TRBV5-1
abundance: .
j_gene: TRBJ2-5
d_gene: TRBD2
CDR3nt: TGCGCCAGCAGCCCGGGACTAGAAGAGACCCAGTACTTC
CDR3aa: CASSPGLEETQYF

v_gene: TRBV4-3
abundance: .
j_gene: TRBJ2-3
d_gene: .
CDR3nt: TGCGCCAGCAGCCAAGATTTGGAGGATACGCAGTATTTT
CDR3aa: CASSQDLEDTQYF

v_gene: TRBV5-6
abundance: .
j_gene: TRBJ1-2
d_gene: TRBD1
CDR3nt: TGTGCCAGCAGCCGAGACAGGGACAGTGGCTACACCTTC
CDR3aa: CASSRDRDSGYTF

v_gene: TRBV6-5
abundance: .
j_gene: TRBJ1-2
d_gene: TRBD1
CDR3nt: TGTGCCAGCAGTTACTCCCCCAGGGGGCTTGGCTACACCTTC
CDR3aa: CASSYSPRGLGYTF

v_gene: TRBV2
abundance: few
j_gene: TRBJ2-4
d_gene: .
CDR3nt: TGTGCCAGCACAGGTGGGGCAGCCAAAAACATTCAGTACTTC
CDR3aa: CASTGGAAKNIQYF

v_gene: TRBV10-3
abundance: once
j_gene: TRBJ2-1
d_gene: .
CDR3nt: TGTGCCATCTCCGAGAGTTTAACCAGGTCCAATGAGCAGTTCTTC
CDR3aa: CAISESLTRSNEQFF

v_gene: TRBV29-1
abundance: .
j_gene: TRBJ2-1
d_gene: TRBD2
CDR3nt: TGCAGCGTCAGGACTAGCGGGCCCCGGTCCTACAATGAGCAGTTCTTC
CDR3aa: CSVRTSGPRSYNEQFF